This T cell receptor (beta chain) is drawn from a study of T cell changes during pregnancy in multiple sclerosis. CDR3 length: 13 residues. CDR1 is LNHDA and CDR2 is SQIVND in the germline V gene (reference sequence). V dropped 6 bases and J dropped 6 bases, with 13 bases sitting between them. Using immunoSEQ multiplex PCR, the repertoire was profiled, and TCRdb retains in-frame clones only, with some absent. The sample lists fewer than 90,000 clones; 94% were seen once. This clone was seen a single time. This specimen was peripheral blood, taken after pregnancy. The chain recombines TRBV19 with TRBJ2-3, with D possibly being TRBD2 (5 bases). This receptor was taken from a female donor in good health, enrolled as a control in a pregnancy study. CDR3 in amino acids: CASSSGIHDTQYF. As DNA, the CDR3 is TGTGCCAGTAGCTCGGGGATCCACGATACGCAGTATTTT. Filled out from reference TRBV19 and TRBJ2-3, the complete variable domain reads DGGITQSPKYLFRKEGQNVTLSCEQNLNHDAMYWYRQDPGQGLRLIYYSQIVNDFQKGDIAEGYSVSREKKESFPLTVTSAQKNPTAFYLCASSSGIHDTQYFGPGTRLTVL.